This passage covers 17 T cell receptor beta chains from one sample sequenced in a study of blood T cell repertoires in COVID-19 (dated by TCRdb to about 2020). Libraries came from the immunoSEQ multiplex PCR assay. The table comes from immuneACCESS by way of TCRdb, which keeps in-frame sequences with V and J called. Part of the clones is missing from these tables; in studies checked, under half for an unresolved V gene and the rest for unknown reasons. The sample table lists under 400,000 clones, roughly 89% of them with a count of one. The ten largest clones represent 3% to 4.5% of the sample. Sequencing was carried out using peripheral blood. The receptors stem from a woman aged 55-70 years with COVID-19, enrolled during active disease.

V and J are TRBV30 and TRBJ2-2, with unresolved D. The CDR3 totals 11 residues. Between the trimmed V and J ends, which lost 3 bases and 7 bases, there was a span of 6 bases. The V gene's germline CDR1 is GTSNPN and CDR2 SVGIG (reference sequence). CDR3 coding DNA: TGTGCCTGGAGGGTCGGCGGGGAGCTGTTTTTT. Amino acids: CAWRVGGELFF.

The chain employs TRBV4-2 and TRBJ1-5; 7 bases are a match to TRBD1. CDR1 and CDR2 (germline): LGHNA, YNFKEQ. The V segment lost 4 bases and the J segment 2 bases; nucleotides outside the gene matches: 2. The length of the CDR3 is 14 residues. CDR3 protein: CASSLGTGNQPQHF. The CDR3 coding sequence is TGTGCCAGCAGCCTAGGGACAGGCAATCAGCCCCAGCATTTT.

V usage is TRBV5-6 and J usage is TRBJ1-1; 8 positions match TRBD1. V shed 3 bases and J 4 bases; nucleotides not matched to a gene: 5. This CDR3 is built from 14 residues. From germline, CDR1 is SGHDT and CDR2 YYEEEE. The CDR3 reads CASSSQGARTEAFF. In DNA form, the CDR3 reads TGTGCCAGCAGCTCCCAGGGGGCGCGCACTGAAGCTTTCTTT.

The table lists this clone with a count of one. The genes are TRBV27 and TRBJ1-2; 9 nucleotides align to TRBD1. The CDR3 is 15 amino acids. The J segment lost 4 bases and the V segment lost 5 bases, leaving 8 bases of the junction unmatched. Looked up from germline, CDR1 is MNHEY and CDR2 is SMNVEV (reference sequence). The CDR3 region is CASSKQGAASYGYTF. CDR3 DNA sequence: TGTGCCAGCAGTAAACAGGGGGCGGCGAGCTATGGCTACACCTTC.

This chain connects TRBV19 to TRBJ2-1; 8 bases are a match to TRBD2. Germline assignment: CDR1 LNHDA and CDR2 SQIVND (reference sequence). The length of the CDR3 is 13 residues. Trimming took 4 bases from V and 6 from J; bases not matched to a gene: 2. CDR3 nucleotide sequence: TGTGCCAGTAGTACCGCGGGGGGCAATGAGCAGTTCTTC. Protein: CASSTAGGNEQFF.

CDR3 amino acids: CAISVESNQPQHF. The CDR3 DNA is TGTGCCATCAGTGTAGAGAGCAATCAGCCCCAGCATTTT. This sequence joins TRBV10-3 and TRBJ1-5; D remains unclear. Between the trimmed V and J ends, which lost 4 bases and 1 base, there was a span of 5 bases. The CDR3 sequence is 13 residues long. Germline V gene lookup returns CDR1 ENHRY and CDR2 SYGVKD.

The V gene is TRBV6-1, the J gene TRBJ2-2; 7 positions agree with TRBD2. CDR3 length: 16 amino acids. The V segment lost 4 bases and the J segment 4 bases; nucleotides outside the gene matches: 9. The V gene's germline CDR1 is MNHNS and CDR2 SASEGT. The CDR3 spells CASSGWLGGGTGELFF. CDR3 in DNA: TGTGCCAGCAGTGGTTGGCTGGGGGGGGGCACCGGGGAGCTGTTTTTT.

The chain carries TRBV20-1 and TRBJ2-4; D is unresolved. The CDR3 has 13 amino acids. Germline loops: CDR1 DFQATT, CDR2 SNEGSKA (reference sequence). Trimming removed 3 bases from V and 0 bases from J, with 6 bases in between. The CDR3 nucleotides read TGCAGTGCTAGTCAGATAGCCAAAAACATTCAGTACTTC. This sequence encodes CSASQIAKNIQYF.

In this sample, this clone turned up once. Written as DNA, the CDR3 is TGTGCCAGTAGTCCCTCCGGGACAGGGTTTACTGAAGCTTTCTTT. Translating it yields CASSPSGTGFTEAFF. This chain links TRBV19 with TRBJ1-1; 9 nucleotides match TRBD1. There are 15 residues in the CDR3. Losses at the gene ends were 5 bases for V and 5 bases for J; bases not matched to a gene: 9. Looked up from germline, CDR1 is LNHDA and CDR2 is SQIVND (reference sequence).

The rearrangement joins TRBV13 to TRBJ2-5, with 7 bases lining up with TRBD1. Per the germline V gene, CDR1 is PRHDT and CDR2 is FYEKMQ (reference sequence). The length of the CDR3 is 14 residues. The J segment lost 4 bases and the V segment lost 7 bases, leaving 9 bases of the junction unmatched. The CDR3 DNA reads as TGTGCCAGCACTTTAGGTAACAGGGGAGAGACCCAGTACTTC. Translated, it gives CASTLGNRGETQYF.

The V and J genes are TRBV2 and TRBJ1-2; maybe TRBD1 (5 bases). Germline V gives CDR1 SNHLY, CDR2 FYNNEI. The CDR3 loop spans 13 amino acids. V was trimmed by 6 bases and J by 6 bases, leaving 14 bases between them. CDR3 protein: CASRGGRRDGYTF. Written as DNA, the CDR3 is TGTGCCAGCAGGGGGGGACGCCGGGATGGCTACACCTTC.

The V gene is TRBV5-1, the J gene TRBJ2-7, with TRBD1 matching over 7 bases. The germline V gene has CDR1 SGHRS and CDR2 YFSETQ. The CDR3 runs 15 residues. V trimming: 4 bases; J trimming: 3 bases; junction bases outside the gene matches: 10. CDR3 sequence: CASSPTGDSVYEQYF. In nucleotides, the CDR3 is TGCGCCAGCAGCCCTACCGGGGACAGCGTCTACGAGCAGTACTTC.

The chain links TRBV19 to TRBJ2-5; 9 positions agree with TRBD1. This CDR3 comprises 17 residues. The germline gives CDR1 LNHDA, CDR2 SQIVND (reference sequence). J gave up 1 base and V 1 base, and 7 bases lay outside the gene matches. CDR3 nucleotides: TGTGCCAGTAGTATAGTCGTGGCGACAGGGGGCCAAGAGACCCAGTACTTC. Translation: CASSIVVATGGQETQYF.

A remark on this clone: Germline is not matched at one junction end, which may reflect a read error. The J gene is TRBJ1-2, the V gene TRBV28; TRBD1 matches at 9 bases. The CDR3 is 15 residues long. Germline V gene data show CDR1 as MDHEN and CDR2 as SYDVKM. CDR3 nucleotide sequence: TGTGCCAGCAGTTTGATACAGGGGGCTGCCCCCCTAGGGGCCTTC. Translation: CASSLIQGAAPLGAF.

This clone was counted between two and nine times. V gene TRBV7-9 combines with J gene TRBJ1-1, with D perhaps matching TRBD1 (5 bases). Germline assignment: CDR1 SEHNR and CDR2 FQNEAQ (reference sequence). The CDR3 spans 14 residues. V was trimmed by 7 bases and J by 5 bases, leaving 17 bases between them. The CDR3 bases are TGTGCCAGCAACAAACAAGGGACTACTACTGAAGCTTTCTTT. Translating gives CASNKQGTTTEAFF.

The chain combines TRBV27 with TRBJ2-2; D may be TRBD2 (6 bases). V was trimmed by 4 bases and J by 8 bases, leaving 17 bases between them. The CDR3 has 15 amino acids. Germline CDR1 and CDR2: MNHEY and SMNVEV (reference sequence). This chain's CDR3 is CASSWRDSEAGELFF. The CDR3 bases are TGTGCCAGCAGTTGGAGGGACTCTGAGGCGGGGGAGCTGTTTTTT.

The chain couples TRBV27 to TRBJ1-6, with D perhaps TRBD1 (5 bases). Germline CDR1 is MNHEY and CDR2 is SMNVEV (reference sequence). This CDR3 is 14 amino acids long. The germline V and J ends were trimmed by 4 bases and 7 bases, with 11 bases remaining between them. Here the CDR3 DNA reads TGTGCCAGCAGTTCAGGGTATCCAAATTCACCCCTCCACTTT. Translation: CASSSGYPNSPLHF.